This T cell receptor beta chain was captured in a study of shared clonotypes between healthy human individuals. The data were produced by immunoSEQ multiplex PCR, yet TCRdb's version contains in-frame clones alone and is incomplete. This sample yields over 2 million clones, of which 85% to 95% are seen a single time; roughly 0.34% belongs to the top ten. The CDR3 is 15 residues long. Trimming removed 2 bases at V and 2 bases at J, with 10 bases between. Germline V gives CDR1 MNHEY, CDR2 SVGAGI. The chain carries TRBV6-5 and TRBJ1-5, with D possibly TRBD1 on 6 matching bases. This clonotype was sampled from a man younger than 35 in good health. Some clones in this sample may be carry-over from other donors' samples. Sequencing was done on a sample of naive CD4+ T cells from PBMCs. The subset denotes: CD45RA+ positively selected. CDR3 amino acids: CASSYAAGGNQPQHF. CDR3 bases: TGTGCCAGCAGTTACGCGGCAGGGGGCAATCAGCCCCAGCATTTT.